The rows below give T cell receptor beta chains drawn from one sample of a study of blood T cells in healthy people across ages. TCRdb analysed the 5' RACE reads with MiXCR anew, one entry per CDR3 protein. The profile shows about 640,000 distinct CDR3 sequences, 58% of them singletons. Sequenced: blood. These receptors originate from a man between 60 and 75 years old in good health. CDR3s include the opening cysteine and the closing phenylalanine or tryptophan. A D gene is named only where the DNA matches it firmly. Where a row states a size, it is once, few, many or the class of an expanded clone; other rows omit it.

v_gene	j_gene	d_gene	abundance	CDR3aa	CDR3nt
TRBV29-1	TRBJ2-1	-	-	CSVGAHRIVTYNEQFF	TGCAGCGTTGGGGCTCACAGGATAGTGACTTACAATGAGCAGTTCTTC
TRBV7-9	TRBJ2-1	-	-	CASSGTGRGPGYNEQFF	TGTGCCAGCAGCGGCACGGGCCGGGGGCCGGGGTACAATGAGCAGTTCTTC
TRBV14	TRBJ2-2	-	-	CASSQSIPGERFF	TGTGCCAGCAGCCAGTCGATCCCCGGGGAGCGGTTTTTT
TRBV5-1	TRBJ2-3	-	-	CASSFFSSETDTQYF	TGCGCCAGCAGCTTCTTCTCTAGCGAGACAGATACGCAGTATTTT
TRBV5-1	TRBJ2-2	-	-	CASSLGAGLLSGELFF	TGCGCCAGCAGCTTGGGGGCGGGACTCCTTTCCGGGGAGCTGTTTTTT
TRBV20-1	TRBJ2-6	-	few	CSAQGTANVLTF	TGCAGTGCCCAGGGAACAGCCAACGTCCTGACTTTC
TRBV6-5	TRBJ1-2	-	-	CASRPRVSSYGYTF	TGTGCCAGCAGGCCTAGGGTCTCTAGCTATGGCTACACCTTC
TRBV6-5	TRBJ1-2	TRBD1	many	CASRWDRGYGYTF	TGTGCCAGCAGATGGGACAGGGGATATGGCTACACCTTC
TRBV9	TRBJ2-3	-	once	CASSVVVGALTDTQYF	TGTGCCAGCAGCGTAGTAGTGGGGGCCCTCACAGATACGCAGTATTTT
TRBV18	TRBJ1-2	TRBD1	-	CASSKDRLNYGYTF	TGTGCCAGCTCAAAGGACAGGTTAAACTATGGCTACACCTTC
TRBV6-5	TRBJ2-3	-	once	CASSSFPVATDTQYF	TGTGCCAGCAGCTCCTTTCCGGTGGCCACAGATACGCAGTATTTT
TRBV9	TRBJ1-2	-	-	CASTQGRLGGGYTF	TGTGCCAGCACCCAGGGACGGCTCGGGGGTGGCTACACCTTC
TRBV19	TRBJ2-1	-	-	CASSILTASSYNEQFF	TGTGCCAGTAGTATACTGACAGCTAGCTCCTACAATGAGCAGTTCTTC
TRBV7-2	TRBJ2-1	-	-	CASSLGGTISYNEQFF	TGTGCCAGCAGCTTAGGGGGGACAATCTCCTACAATGAGCAGTTCTTC
TRBV5-1	TRBJ2-5	TRBD2	few	CASSLEASGGLQETQYF	TGCGCCAGCAGCTTGGAGGCTAGCGGGGGCCTCCAAGAGACCCAGTACTTC
TRBV29-1	TRBJ1-2	-	-	CTHYRPFYGYTF	TGCACCCATTACAGGCCCTTCTATGGCTACACCTTC
TRBV10-3	TRBJ2-7	TRBD1	-	CAISESPGQSEQYF	TGTGCCATCAGTGAGTCACCGGGACAGTCCGAGCAGTACTTC
TRBV2	TRBJ2-5	-	-	CASRPSYGQQETQYF	TGTGCCAGCAGGCCCTCTTACGGCCAGCAAGAGACCCAGTACTTC
TRBV20-1	TRBJ2-1	-	-	CSAPKVGQSYNEQFF	TGCAGTGCGCCTAAGGTGGGGCAATCCTACAATGAGCAGTTCTTC
TRBV4-2	TRBJ1-6	-	-	CASSQDPGLDNSPLHF	TGTGCCAGCAGCCAAGATCCGGGGTTGGACAATTCACCCCTCCACTTT
TRBV7-6	TRBJ2-5	-	many	CASSIGYQETQYF	TGTGCCAGCAGCATCGGCTATCAAGAGACCCAGTACTTC
TRBV3-1	TRBJ2-1	-	few	CASSQDGDLRSEQFF	TGTGCCAGCAGCCAAGATGGTGATCTTAGGAGCGAGCAGTTCTTC
TRBV6-1	TRBJ1-1	TRBD1	-	CASSGRDRGTEAFF	TGTGCCAGCAGTGGGCGGGACAGGGGCACTGAAGCTTTCTTT
TRBV10-3	TRBJ1-2	-	-	CAISESTSNYGYTF	TGTGCCATCAGTGAGTCGACCAGTAACTATGGCTACACCTTC
TRBV7-9	TRBJ2-1	-	-	CASSLMMNEQFF	TGTGCCAGCAGCCTAATGATGAATGAGCAGTTCTTC
TRBV10-2	TRBJ1-5	-	-	CASSESMSRGRAQHF	TGCGCCAGCAGTGAGTCGATGAGTCGGGGCAGGGCCCAGCATTTT
TRBV7-9	TRBJ1-1	TRBD1	once	CASILSGDRGLNTEAFF	TGTGCCAGCATCCTTAGTGGGGACAGGGGCTTGAACACTGAAGCTTTCTTT
TRBV7-2	TRBJ2-7	TRBD2	-	CASSLGGGFDEQYF	TGTGCCAGCAGCTTAGGCGGGGGGTTCGACGAGCAGTACTTC
TRBV29-1	TRBJ2-7	-	-	CSVPDRDSYEQYF	TGCAGCGTTCCGGACAGAGACTCCTACGAGCAGTACTTC
TRBV6-4	TRBJ1-2	-	-	CASSPERGNYGYTF	TGTGCCAGCAGCCCGGAGAGGGGAAACTATGGCTACACCTTC
TRBV10-1	TRBJ2-7	-	few	CASREVYEQYF	TGCGCCAGCAGAGAAGTCTACGAGCAGTACTTC
TRBV20-1	TRBJ2-5	TRBD2	once	CSASPVAGGGETQYF	TGCAGTGCTAGCCCCGTAGCGGGGGGAGGGGAGACCCAGTACTTC
TRBV5-6	TRBJ2-1	-	-	CASSPPGDRASEDEQFF	TGTGCCAGCTCACCCCCGGGCGACCGGGCCTCAGAGGATGAGCAGTTCTTC
TRBV5-1	TRBJ2-1	-	-	CASSLALDVHEQFF	TGCGCCAGCAGCTTGGCACTAGATGTTCATGAGCAGTTCTTC
TRBV19	TRBJ2-5	-	few	CASSGRNQETQYF	TGTGCCAGTAGTGGGCGTAACCAAGAGACCCAGTACTTC
TRBV10-3	TRBJ2-5	-	-	CAIRGVGQETQYF	TGTGCCATCAGAGGGGTCGGCCAAGAGACCCAGTACTTC
TRBV3-1	TRBJ2-7	TRBD1	-	CASSQGLDRGFHEQYF	TGTGCCAGCAGCCAAGGGCTCGACAGGGGGTTCCACGAGCAGTACTTC
TRBV10-2	TRBJ2-7	-	-	CASSSFGTYEQYF	TGCGCCAGCAGTTCCTTCGGAACCTACGAGCAGTACTTC
TRBV3-1	TRBJ2-7	-	few	CASSQDLGGLGYEQYF	TGTGCCAGCAGCCAAGATCTAGGCGGGCTGGGCTACGAGCAGTACTTC
TRBV20-1	TRBJ2-2	TRBD1	-	CSATGQGATGELFF	TGCAGTGCGACTGGACAGGGAGCTACCGGGGAGCTGTTTTTT
TRBV24-1	TRBJ1-5	-	-	CATSDSPLGLNGQPQHF	TGTGCCACCAGTGATTCCCCACTCGGGCTCAACGGTCAGCCCCAGCATTTT
TRBV18	TRBJ1-1	TRBD1	many	CASSPRGLDAFF	TGTGCCAGCTCACCCAGGGGGCTGGATGCTTTCTTT
TRBV20-1	TRBJ2-5	-	few	CSARGGTTRETQYF	TGCAGTGCTCGAGGGGGGACTACCAGGGAGACCCAGTACTTC
TRBV3-1	TRBJ2-1	-	-	CASGRINVVSNEQFF	TGTGCCAGCGGCCGGATAAATGTAGTAAGCAATGAGCAGTTCTTC
TRBV20-1	TRBJ2-7	-	-	CSANPGRPDSYEQYF	TGCAGTGCCAACCCCGGACGTCCCGACTCCTACGAGCAGTACTTC
TRBV12-3/TRBV12-4	TRBJ2-5	-	few	CASNRDAETQYF	TGTGCCAGCAACAGGGATGCGGAGACCCAGTACTTC
TRBV11-2	TRBJ2-5	TRBD2	-	CASSNQGGLAYQETQYF	TGTGCCAGCAGCAATCAGGGGGGACTAGCGTATCAAGAGACCCAGTACTTC
TRBV10-2	TRBJ2-7	TRBD1	once	CASSGPPGIRDRSSYEQYF	TGCGCCAGCAGTGGTCCGCCTGGTATCCGGGACAGGAGCTCCTACGAGCAGTACTTC
TRBV7-6	TRBJ2-2	TRBD1	-	CASSLVYGTGDTGELFF	TGTGCCAGCAGCTTAGTTTATGGGACAGGGGACACCGGGGAGCTGTTTTTT
TRBV12-5	TRBJ2-5	-	-	CASANLQETQYF	TGTGCTAGTGCGAATCTCCAAGAGACCCAGTACTTC
TRBV20-1	TRBJ2-3	-	once	CSATRTPDTQYF	TGCAGTGCTACGCGGACTCCAGATACGCAGTATTTT
TRBV12-3/TRBV12-4	TRBJ2-5	TRBD1	-	CASNQEGQGQYF	TGTGCCAGCAACCAAGAAGGACAGGGGCAGTACTTC
TRBV25-1	TRBJ2-5	TRBD1	-	CASSETGGTETQYF	TGTGCCAGCAGTGAGACAGGGGGGACGGAGACCCAGTACTTC
TRBV4-1	TRBJ2-7	-	-	CASSQVTRRQDSSYEQYF	TGCGCCAGCAGCCAAGTGACTCGTCGACAGGATAGCTCCTACGAGCAGTACTTC
TRBV5-1	TRBJ2-4	-	few	CASSLGQVENIQYF	TGCGCCAGCAGCTTGGGACAGGTCGAAAACATTCAGTACTTC
TRBV5-1	TRBJ1-4	TRBD1	many	CASSLGQGGEKLFF	TGTGCCAGCAGCTTGGGACAGGGAGGAGAAAAACTGTTTTTT
TRBV9	TRBJ2-2	-	-	CASRGPNTGELFF	TGTGCCAGCAGGGGTCCCAACACCGGGGAGCTGTTTTTT
TRBV20-1	TRBJ2-6	-	-	CSAPYPSGANVLTF	TGCAGTGCTCCCTACCCCTCTGGGGCCAACGTCCTGACTTTC